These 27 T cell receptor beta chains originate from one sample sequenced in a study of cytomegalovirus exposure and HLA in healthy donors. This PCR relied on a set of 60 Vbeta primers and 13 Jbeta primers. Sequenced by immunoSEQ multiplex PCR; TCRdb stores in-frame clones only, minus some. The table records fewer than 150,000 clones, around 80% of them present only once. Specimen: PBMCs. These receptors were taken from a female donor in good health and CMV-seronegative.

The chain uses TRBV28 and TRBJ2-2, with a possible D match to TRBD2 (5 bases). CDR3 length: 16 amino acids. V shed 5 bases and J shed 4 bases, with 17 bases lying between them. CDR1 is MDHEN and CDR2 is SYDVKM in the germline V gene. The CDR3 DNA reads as TGTGCCAGCAGTAACCCCCAGAGGGTTGGCACCGGGGAGCTGTTTTTT. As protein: CASSNPQRVGTGELFF. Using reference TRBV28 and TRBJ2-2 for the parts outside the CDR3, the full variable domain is DVKVTQSSRYLVKRTGEKVFLECVQDMDHENMFWYRQDPGLGLRLIYFSYDVKMKEKGDIPEGYSVSREKKERFSLILESASTNQTSMYLCASSNPQRVGTGELFFGEGSRLTVL.

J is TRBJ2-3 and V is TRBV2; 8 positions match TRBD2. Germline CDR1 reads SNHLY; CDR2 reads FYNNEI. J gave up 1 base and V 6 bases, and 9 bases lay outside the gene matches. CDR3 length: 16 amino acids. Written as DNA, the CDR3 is TGTGCCAGCAGCCCAGCGGGAGACGGGGGCACAGATACGCAGTATTTT. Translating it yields CASSPAGDGGTDTQYF. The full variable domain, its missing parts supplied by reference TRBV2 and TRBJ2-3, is EPEVTQTPSHQVTQMGQEVILRCVPISNHLYFYWYRQILGQKVEFLVSFYNNEISEKSEIFDDQFSVERPDGSNFTLKIRSTKLEDSAMYFCASSPAGDGGTDTQYFGPGTRLTVL.

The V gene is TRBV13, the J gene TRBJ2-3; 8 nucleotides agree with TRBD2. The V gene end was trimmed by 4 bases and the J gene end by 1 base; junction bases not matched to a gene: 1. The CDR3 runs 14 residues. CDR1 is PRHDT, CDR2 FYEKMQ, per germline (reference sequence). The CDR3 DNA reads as TGTGCCAGCAGCTCGACTAGCGGCACAGATACGCAGTATTTT. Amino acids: CASSSTSGTDTQYF.

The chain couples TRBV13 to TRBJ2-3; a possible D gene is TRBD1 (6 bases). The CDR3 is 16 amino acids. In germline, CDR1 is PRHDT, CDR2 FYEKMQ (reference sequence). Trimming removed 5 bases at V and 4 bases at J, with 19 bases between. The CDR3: CASSRGGRVKPDTQYF. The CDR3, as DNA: TGTGCCAGCAGCAGAGGGGGACGGGTAAAACCAGATACGCAGTATTTT.

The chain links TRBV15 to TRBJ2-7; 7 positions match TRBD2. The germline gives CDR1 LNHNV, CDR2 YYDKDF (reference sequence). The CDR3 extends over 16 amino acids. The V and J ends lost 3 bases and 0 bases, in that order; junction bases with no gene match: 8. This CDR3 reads CATSRISGLSSYEQYF. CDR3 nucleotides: TGTGCCACCAGCAGGATTAGCGGGCTTAGCTCCTACGAGCAGTACTTC.

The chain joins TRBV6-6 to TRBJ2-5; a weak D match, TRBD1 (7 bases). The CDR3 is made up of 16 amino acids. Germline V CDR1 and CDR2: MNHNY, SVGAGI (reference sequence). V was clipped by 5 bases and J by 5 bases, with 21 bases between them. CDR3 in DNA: TGTGCCAGCAGTACAACACAGGGGACTCCTTGGGAGACCCAGTACTTC. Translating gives CASSTTQGTPWETQYF.

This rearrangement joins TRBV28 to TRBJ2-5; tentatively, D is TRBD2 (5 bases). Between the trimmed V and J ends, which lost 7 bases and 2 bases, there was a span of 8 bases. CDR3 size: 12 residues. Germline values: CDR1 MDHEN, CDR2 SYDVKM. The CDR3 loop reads CASTGKQETQYF. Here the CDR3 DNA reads TGTGCCAGCACGGGGAAGCAAGAGACCCAGTACTTC.

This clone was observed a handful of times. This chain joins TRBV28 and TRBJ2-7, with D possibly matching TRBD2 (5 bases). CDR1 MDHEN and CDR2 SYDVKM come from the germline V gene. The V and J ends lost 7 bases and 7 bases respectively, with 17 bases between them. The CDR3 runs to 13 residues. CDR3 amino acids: CASTRLGELEQYF. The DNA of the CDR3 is TGTGCCAGCACCCGACTCGGGGAGCTAGAGCAGTACTTC. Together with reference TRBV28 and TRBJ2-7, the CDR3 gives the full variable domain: DVKVTQSSRYLVKRTGEKVFLECVQDMDHENMFWYRQDPGLGLRLIYFSYDVKMKEKGDIPEGYSVSREKKERFSLILESASTNQTSMYLCASTRLGELEQYFGPGTRLTVT.

The chain's CDR3 is CASSPTGQGYNYGYTF. The CDR3 coding sequence is TGCGCCAGCAGCCCAACGGGACAGGGGTATAACTATGGCTACACCTTC. V gene TRBV5-1 combines with J gene TRBJ1-2, with 10 bases aligning to TRBD1. The V and J ends lost 4 bases and 1 base, in that order; junction bases with no gene match: 7. The germline V gene encodes CDR1 SGHRS and CDR2 YFSETQ. CDR3 length equals 16 residues. Full variable domain (missing parts from reference TRBV5-1 and TRBJ1-2): KAGVTQTPRYLIKTRGQQVTLSCSPISGHRSVSWYQQTPGQGLQFLFEYFSETQRNKGNFPGRFSGRQFSNSRSEMNVSTLELGDSALYLCASSPTGQGYNYGYTFGSGTRLTVV.

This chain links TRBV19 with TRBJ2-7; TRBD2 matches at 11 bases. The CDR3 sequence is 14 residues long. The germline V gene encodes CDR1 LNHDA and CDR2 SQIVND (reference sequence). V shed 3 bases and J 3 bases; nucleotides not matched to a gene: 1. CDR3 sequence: CASSILAGGYEQYF. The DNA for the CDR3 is TGTGCCAGTAGTATCCTAGCGGGAGGCTACGAGCAGTACTTC.

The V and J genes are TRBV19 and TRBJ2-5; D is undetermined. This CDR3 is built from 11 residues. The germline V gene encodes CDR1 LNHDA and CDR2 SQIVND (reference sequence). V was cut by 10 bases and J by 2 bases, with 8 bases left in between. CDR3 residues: CATEHQETQYF. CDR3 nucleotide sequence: TGTGCCACCGAACATCAAGAGACCCAGTACTTC.

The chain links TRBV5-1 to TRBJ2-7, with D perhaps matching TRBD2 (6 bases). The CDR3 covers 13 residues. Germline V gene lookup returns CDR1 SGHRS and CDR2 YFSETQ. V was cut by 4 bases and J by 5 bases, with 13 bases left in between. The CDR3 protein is CASSPESGHEQYF. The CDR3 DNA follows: TGCGCCAGCAGCCCTGAAAGCGGGCACGAGCAGTACTTC.

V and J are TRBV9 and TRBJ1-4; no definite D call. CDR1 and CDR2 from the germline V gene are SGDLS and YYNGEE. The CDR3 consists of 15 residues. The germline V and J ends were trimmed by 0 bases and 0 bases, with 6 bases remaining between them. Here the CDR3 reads CASSVGAATNEKLFF. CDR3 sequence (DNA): TGTGCCAGCAGCGTAGGAGCCGCAACTAATGAAAAACTGTTTTTT.

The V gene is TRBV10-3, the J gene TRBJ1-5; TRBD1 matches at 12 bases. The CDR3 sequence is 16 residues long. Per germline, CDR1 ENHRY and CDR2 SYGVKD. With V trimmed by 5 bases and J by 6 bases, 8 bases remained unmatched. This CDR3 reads CAISPGDRGQSQPQHF. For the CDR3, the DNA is TGTGCCATCAGTCCAGGGGACAGGGGGCAAAGTCAGCCCCAGCATTTT.

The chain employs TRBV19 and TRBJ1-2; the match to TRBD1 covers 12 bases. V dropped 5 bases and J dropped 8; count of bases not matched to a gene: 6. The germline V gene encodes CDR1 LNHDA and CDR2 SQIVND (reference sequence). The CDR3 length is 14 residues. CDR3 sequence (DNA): TGTGCCAGTAGTGCGGGACAGGGGGCAGAGGGCTACACCTTC. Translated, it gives CASSAGQGAEGYTF.

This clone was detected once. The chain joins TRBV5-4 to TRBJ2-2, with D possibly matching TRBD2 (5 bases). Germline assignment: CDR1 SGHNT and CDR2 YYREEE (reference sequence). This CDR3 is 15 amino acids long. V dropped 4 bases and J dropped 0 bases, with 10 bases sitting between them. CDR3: CASSLWTSNTGELFF. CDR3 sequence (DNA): TGTGCCAGCAGCCTCTGGACTTCGAACACCGGGGAGCTGTTTTTT.

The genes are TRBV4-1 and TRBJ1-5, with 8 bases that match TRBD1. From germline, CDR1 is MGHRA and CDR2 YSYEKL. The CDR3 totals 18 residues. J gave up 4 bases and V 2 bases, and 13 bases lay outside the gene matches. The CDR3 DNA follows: TGCGCCAGCAGCCAAACGCACGAGCAGGGGGCGAGGAATCAGCCCCAGCATTTT. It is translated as CASSQTHEQGARNQPQHF.

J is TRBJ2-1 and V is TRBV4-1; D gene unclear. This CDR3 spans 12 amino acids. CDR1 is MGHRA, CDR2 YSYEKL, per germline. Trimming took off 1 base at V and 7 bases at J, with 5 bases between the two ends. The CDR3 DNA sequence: TGCGCCAGCAGCCAAGCGGGTAATGAGCAGTTCTTC. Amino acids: CASSQAGNEQFF.

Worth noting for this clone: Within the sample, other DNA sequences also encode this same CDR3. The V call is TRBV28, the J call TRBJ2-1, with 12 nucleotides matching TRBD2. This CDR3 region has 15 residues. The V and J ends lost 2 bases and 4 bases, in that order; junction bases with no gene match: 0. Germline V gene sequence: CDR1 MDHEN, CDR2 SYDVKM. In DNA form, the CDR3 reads TGTGCCAGCAGTTTACTAGCGGGAGGGTACAATGAGCAGTTCTTC. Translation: CASSLLAGGYNEQFF.

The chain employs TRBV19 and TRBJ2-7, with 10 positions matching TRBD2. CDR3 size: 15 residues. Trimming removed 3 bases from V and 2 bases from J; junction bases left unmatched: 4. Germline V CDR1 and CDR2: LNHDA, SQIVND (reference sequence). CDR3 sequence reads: CASSISSGGTYEQYF. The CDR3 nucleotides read TGTGCCAGTAGTATTTCTAGCGGGGGAACCTACGAGCAGTACTTC.

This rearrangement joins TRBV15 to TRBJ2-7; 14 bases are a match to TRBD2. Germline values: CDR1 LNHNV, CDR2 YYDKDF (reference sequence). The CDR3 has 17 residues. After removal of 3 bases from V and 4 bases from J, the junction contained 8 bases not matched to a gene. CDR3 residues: CATSSEGLAGAIYEQYF. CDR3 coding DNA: TGTGCCACCAGCAGCGAGGGACTAGCGGGAGCTATATACGAGCAGTACTTC.

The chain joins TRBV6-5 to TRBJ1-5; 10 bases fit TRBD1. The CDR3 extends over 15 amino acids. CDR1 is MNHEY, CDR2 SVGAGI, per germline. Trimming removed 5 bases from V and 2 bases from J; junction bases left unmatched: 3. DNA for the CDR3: TGTGCCAGCAGTCCCGGGACAGGGGGCAATCAGCCCCAGCATTTT. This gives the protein CASSPGTGGNQPQHF.

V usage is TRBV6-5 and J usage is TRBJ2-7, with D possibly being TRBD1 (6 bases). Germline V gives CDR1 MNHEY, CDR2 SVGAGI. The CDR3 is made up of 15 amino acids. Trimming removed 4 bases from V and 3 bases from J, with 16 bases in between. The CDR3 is CASSSFRGYNYEQYF. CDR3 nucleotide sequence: TGTGCCAGCAGTTCGTTTAGGGGGTACAACTACGAGCAGTACTTC.

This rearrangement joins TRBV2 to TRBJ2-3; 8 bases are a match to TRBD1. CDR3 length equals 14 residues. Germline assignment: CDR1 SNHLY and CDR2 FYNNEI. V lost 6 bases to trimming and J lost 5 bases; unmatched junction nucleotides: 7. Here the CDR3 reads CASSQDRGGDTQYF. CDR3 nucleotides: TGTGCCAGCAGCCAAGACAGGGGAGGAGATACGCAGTATTTT.

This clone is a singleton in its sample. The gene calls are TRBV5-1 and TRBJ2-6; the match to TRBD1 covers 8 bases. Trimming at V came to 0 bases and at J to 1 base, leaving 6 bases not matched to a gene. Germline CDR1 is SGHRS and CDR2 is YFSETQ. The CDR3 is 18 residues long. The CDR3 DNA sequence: TGCGCCAGCAGCTTGGTCCCAGGGGGCGTATCTGGGGCCAACGTCCTGACTTTC. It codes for CASSLVPGGVSGANVLTF.

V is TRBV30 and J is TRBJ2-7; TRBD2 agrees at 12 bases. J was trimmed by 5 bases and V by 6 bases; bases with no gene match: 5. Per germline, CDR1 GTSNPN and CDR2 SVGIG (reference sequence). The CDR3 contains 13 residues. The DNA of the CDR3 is TGTGCCTGCTCTAGCGGGAGGGCCCACGAGCAGTACTTC. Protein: CACSSGRAHEQYF.

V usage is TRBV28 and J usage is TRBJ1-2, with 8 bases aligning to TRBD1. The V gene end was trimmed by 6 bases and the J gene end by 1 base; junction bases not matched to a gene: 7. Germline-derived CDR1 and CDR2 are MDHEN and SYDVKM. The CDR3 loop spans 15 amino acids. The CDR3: CASREGTGRNYGYTF. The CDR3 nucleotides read TGTGCCAGCAGGGAAGGGACAGGACGTAACTATGGCTACACCTTC.